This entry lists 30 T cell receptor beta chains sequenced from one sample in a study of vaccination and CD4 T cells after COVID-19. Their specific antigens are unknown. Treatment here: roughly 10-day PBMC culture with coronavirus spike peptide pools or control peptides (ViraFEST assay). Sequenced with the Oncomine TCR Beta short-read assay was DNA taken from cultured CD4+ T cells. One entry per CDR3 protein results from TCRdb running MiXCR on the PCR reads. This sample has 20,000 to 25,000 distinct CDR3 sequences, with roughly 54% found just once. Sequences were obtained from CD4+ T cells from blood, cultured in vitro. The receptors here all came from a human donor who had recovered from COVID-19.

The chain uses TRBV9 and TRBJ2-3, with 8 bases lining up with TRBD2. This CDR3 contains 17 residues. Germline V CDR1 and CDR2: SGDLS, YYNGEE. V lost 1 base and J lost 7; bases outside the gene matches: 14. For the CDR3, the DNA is TGTGCCAGCAGCGTATCTAGCGGGCGGAATGGAAGAAATACGCAGTATTTT. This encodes CASSVSSGRNGRNTQYF. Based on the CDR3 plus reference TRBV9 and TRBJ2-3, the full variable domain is DSGVTQTPKHLITATGQRVTLRCSPRSGDLSVYWYQQSLDQGLQFLIQYYNGEERAKGNILERFSAQQFPDLHSELNLSSLELGDSALYFCASSVSSGRNGRNTQYFGPGTRLTVL.

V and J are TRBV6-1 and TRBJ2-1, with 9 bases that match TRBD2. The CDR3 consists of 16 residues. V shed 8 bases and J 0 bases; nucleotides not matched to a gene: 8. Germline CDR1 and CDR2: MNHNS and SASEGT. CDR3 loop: CASLGLTSGSYNEQFF. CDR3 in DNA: TGTGCCAGCTTGGGACTGACTAGCGGCTCCTACAATGAGCAGTTCTTC.

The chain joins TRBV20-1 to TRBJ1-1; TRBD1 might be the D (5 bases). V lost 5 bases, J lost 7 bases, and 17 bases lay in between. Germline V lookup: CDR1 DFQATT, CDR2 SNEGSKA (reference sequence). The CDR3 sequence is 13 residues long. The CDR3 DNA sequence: TGCAGTGCTTATAAGGGGAAGATGGATGAAGCTTTCTTT. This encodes CSAYKGKMDEAFF.

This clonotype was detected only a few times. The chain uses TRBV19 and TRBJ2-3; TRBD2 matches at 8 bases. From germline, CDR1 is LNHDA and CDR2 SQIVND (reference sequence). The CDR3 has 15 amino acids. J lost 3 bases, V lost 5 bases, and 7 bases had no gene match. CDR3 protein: CASSVTGGATDTQYF. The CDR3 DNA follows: TGTGCCAGTAGTGTTACCGGGGGGGCAACAGATACGCAGTATTTT. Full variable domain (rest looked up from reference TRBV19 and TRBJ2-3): DGGITQSPKYLFRKEGQNVTLSCEQNLNHDAMYWYRQDPGQGLRLIYYSQIVNDFQKGDIAEGYSVSREKKESFPLTVTSAQKNPTAFYLCASSVTGGATDTQYFGPGTRLTVL.

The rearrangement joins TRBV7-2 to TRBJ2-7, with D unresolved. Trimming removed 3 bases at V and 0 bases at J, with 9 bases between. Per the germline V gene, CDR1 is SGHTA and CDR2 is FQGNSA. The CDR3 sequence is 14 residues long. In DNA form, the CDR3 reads TGTGCCAGCAGCTTTATGGCGGTCTCCTACGAGCAGTACTTC. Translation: CASSFMAVSYEQYF.

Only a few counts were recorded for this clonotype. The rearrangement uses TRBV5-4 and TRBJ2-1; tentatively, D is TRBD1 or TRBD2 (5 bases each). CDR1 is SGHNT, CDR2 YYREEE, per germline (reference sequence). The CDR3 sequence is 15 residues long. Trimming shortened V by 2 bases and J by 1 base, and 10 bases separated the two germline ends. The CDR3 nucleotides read TGTGCCAGCAGCTTAACTAGGGGTTCCTACAATGAGCAGTTCTTC. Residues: CASSLTRGSYNEQFF.

The CDR3 bases are TGTGCCAGCAGTGCACAGGGGGCTCGCGGCACCGGGGAGCTGTTTTTT. It codes for CASSAQGARGTGELFF. This chain connects TRBV2 to TRBJ2-2; 9 positions agree with TRBD1. The V and J ends lost 4 bases and 4 bases, in that order; junction bases with no gene match: 7. Germline V gene lookup returns CDR1 SNHLY and CDR2 FYNNEI. The CDR3 has 16 amino acids.

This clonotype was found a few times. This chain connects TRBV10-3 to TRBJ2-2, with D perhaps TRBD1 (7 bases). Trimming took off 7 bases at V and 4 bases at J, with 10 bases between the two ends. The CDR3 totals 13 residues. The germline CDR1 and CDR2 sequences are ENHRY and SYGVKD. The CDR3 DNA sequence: TGTGCCATCACCCAGGGGGGCACCGGGGAGCTGTTTTTT. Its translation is CAITQGGTGELFF.

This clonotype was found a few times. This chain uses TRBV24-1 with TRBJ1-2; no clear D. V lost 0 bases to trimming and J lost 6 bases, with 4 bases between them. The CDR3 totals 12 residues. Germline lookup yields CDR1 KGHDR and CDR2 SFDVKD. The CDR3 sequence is CATSDLIDGYTF. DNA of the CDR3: TGTGCCACCAGTGATTTGATAGATGGCTACACCTTC.

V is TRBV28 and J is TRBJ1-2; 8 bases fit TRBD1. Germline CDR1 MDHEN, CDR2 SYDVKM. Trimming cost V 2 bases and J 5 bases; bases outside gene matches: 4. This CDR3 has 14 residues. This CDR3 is CASSLGTGWYGYTF. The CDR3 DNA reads TGTGCCAGCAGTTTAGGGACAGGCTGGTATGGCTACACCTTC.

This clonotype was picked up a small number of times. Here the CDR3 reads CASRASADYEQYF. Written as DNA, the CDR3 is TGTGCCAGCAGGGCCTCCGCCGACTACGAGCAGTACTTC. The chain has TRBV6-2 or TRBV6-3 and TRBJ2-7; D not certain. This CDR3 has 13 amino acids. The germline V gene has CDR1 MNHEY and CDR2 SVGEGT. V was shortened by 6 bases and J by 3 bases, with 12 bases between the two germline ends.

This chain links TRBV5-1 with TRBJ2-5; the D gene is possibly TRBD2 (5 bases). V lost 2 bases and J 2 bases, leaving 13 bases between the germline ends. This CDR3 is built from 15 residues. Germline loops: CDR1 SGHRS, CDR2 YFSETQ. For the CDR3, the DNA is TGCGCCAGCAGCTTTGACGGGAACCAGCAAGAGACCCAGTACTTC. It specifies CASSFDGNQQETQYF. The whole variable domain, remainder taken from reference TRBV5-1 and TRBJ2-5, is KAGVTQTPRYLIKTRGQQVTLSCSPISGHRSVSWYQQTPGQGLQFLFEYFSETQRNKGNFPGRFSGRQFSNSRSEMNVSTLELGDSALYLCASSFDGNQQETQYFGPGTRLLVL.

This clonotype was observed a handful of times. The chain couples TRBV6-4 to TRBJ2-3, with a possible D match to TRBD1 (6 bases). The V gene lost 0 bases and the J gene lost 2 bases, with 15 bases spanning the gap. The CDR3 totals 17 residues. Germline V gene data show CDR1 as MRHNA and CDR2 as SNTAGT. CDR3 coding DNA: TGTGCCAGCAGTGACTCTAGACAGGACGAGGACACAGATACGCAGTATTTT. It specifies CASSDSRQDEDTDTQYF.

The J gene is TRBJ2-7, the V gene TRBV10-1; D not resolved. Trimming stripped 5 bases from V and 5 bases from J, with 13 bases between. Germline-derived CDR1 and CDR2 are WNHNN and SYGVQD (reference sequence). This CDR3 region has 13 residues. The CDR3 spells CASSPDPYNEQYF. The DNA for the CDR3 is TGCGCCAGCAGTCCGGACCCCTACAACGAGCAGTACTTC.

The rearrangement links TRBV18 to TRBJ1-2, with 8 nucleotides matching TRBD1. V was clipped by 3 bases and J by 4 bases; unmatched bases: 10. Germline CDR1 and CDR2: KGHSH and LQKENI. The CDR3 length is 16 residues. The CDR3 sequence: CASSPMDRVTSYGYTF. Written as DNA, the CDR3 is TGTGCCAGCTCACCTATGGACAGGGTCACATCCTATGGCTACACCTTC.

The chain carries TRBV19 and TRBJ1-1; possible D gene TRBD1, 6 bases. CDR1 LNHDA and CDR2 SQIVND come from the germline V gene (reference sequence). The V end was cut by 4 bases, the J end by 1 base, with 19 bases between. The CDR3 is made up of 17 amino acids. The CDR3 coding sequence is TGTGCCAGTAGTACATCACAGGGACGGTGGGAGAACACTGAAGCTTTCTTT. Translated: CASSTSQGRWENTEAFF.

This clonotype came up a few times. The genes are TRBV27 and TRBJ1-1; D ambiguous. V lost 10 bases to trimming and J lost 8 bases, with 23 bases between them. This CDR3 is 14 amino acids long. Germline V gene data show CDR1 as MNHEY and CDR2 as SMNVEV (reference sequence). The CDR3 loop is CATPGRRSLPEAFF. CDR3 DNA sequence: TGTGCCACCCCAGGCAGGAGGAGTCTGCCGGAAGCTTTCTTT.

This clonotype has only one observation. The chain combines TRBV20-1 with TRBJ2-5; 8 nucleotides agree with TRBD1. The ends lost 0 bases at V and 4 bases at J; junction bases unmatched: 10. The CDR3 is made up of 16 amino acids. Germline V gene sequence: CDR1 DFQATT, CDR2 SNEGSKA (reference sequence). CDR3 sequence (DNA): TGCAGTGCTAGAGATGACGGGCAGGGGGCAGGAGAGACCCAGTACTTC. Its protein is CSARDDGQGAGETQYF.

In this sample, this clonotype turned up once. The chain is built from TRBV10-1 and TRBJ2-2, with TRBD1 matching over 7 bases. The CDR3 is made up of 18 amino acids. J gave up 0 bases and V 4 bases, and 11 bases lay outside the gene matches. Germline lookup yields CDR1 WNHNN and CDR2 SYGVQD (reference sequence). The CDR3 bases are TGCGCCAGCAGTGCGTTGGGACAGCTCGATGCGAACACCGGGGAGCTGTTTTTT. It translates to CASSALGQLDANTGELFF.

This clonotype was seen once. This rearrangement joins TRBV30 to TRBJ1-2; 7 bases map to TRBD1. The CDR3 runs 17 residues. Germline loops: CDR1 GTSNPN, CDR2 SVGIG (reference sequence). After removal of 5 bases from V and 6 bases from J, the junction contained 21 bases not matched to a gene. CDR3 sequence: CAWGTDRPIPMNHGYTF. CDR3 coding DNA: TGTGCCTGGGGCACGGACAGGCCCATACCCATGAACCATGGCTACACCTTC. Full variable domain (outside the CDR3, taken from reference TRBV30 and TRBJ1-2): SQTIHQWPATLVQPVGSPLSLECTVEGTSNPNLYWYRQAAGRGLQLLFYSVGIGQISSEVPQNLSASRPQDRQFILSSKKLLLSDSGFYLCAWGTDRPIPMNHGYTFGSGTRLTVV.

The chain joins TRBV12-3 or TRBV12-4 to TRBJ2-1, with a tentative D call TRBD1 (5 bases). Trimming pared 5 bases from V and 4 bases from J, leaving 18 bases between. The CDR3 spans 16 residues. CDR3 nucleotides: TGTGCCAGCAGTGGGGCCAGACCCCTGGGGTACAATGAGCAGTTCTTC. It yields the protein CASSGARPLGYNEQFF.

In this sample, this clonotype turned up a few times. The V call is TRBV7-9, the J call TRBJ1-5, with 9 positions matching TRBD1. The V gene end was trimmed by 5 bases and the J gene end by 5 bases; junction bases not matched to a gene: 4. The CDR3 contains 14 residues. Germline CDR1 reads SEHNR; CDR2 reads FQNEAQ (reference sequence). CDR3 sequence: CASSPTGGHQPQHF. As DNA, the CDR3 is TGTGCCAGCAGCCCGACAGGGGGTCATCAGCCCCAGCATTTT.

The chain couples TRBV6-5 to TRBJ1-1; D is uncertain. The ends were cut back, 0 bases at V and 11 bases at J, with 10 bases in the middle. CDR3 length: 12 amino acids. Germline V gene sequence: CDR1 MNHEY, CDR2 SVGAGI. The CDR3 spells CASSYSMTGAFF. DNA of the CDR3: TGTGCCAGCAGTTACTCGATGACCGGGGCTTTCTTT.

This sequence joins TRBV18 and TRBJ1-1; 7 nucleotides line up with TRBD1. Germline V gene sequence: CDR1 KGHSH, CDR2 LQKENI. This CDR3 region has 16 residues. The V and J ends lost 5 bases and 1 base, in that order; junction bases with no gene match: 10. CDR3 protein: CASSSTYRGGNTEAFF. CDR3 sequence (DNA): TGTGCCAGCTCATCTACTTACAGGGGCGGGAACACTGAAGCTTTCTTT.

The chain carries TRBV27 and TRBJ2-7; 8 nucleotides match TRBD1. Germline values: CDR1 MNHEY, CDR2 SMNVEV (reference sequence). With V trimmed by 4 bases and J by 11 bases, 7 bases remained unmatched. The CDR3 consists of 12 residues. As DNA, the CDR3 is TGTGCCAGCAGTTCGCCGCCGGGACAGGAGTACTTC. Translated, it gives CASSSPPGQEYF.

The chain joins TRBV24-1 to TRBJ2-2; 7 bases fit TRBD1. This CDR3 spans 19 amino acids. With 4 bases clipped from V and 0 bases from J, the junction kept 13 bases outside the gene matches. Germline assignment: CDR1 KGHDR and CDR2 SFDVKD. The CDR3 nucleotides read TGTGCCACCAGTGACCCTGCACTCACCGGGACAGCGAACACCGGGGAGCTGTTTTTT. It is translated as CATSDPALTGTANTGELFF.

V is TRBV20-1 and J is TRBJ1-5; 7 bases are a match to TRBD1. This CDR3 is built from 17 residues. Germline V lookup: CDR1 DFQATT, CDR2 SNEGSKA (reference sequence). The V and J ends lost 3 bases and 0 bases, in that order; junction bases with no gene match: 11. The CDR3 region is CSASTQGGFYSNQPQHF. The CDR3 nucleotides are TGCAGTGCTAGTACGCAGGGGGGCTTTTATAGCAATCAGCCCCAGCATTTT.

Written as DNA, the CDR3 is TGTGCCATCACCGACAGGCGGGAGGGACGGTACAATGAGCAGTTCTTC. It is translated as CAITDRREGRYNEQFF. The chain joins TRBV10-3 to TRBJ2-1; 9 nucleotides agree with TRBD2. V shed 7 bases and J 4 bases; nucleotides not matched to a gene: 11. This CDR3 comprises 16 residues. The germline CDR1 and CDR2 sequences are ENHRY and SYGVKD.

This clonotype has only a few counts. The chain's CDR3 is CASLGTGGDTQYF. In nucleotides, the CDR3 is TGTGCCAGCCTGGGGACAGGGGGAGATACGCAGTATTTT. This rearrangement joins TRBV7-6 to TRBJ2-3, with 11 positions matching TRBD1. Germline CDR1 SGHVS, CDR2 FNYEAQ. V shed 8 bases and J 5 bases; nucleotides not matched to a gene: 3. This CDR3 contains 13 residues. Variable domain in full (rest from reference TRBV7-6 and TRBJ2-3): GAGVSQSPRYKVTKRGQDVALRCDPISGHVSLYWYRQALGQGPEFLTYFNYEAQQDKSGLPNDRFSAERPEGSISTLTIQRTEQRDSAMYRCASLGTGGDTQYFGPGTRLTVL.

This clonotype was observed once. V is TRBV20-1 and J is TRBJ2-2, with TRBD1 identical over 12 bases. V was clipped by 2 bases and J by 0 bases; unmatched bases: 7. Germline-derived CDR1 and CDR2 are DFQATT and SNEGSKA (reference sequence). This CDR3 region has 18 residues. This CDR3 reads CSARSGQGASSNTGELFF. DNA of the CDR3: TGCAGTGCTAGATCGGGACAGGGGGCGTCATCGAACACCGGGGAGCTGTTTTTT.